The 12 T cell receptor beta chains below come from one sample, sequenced in a study of radiotherapy plus CTLA-4 blockade in lung cancer. Some clones are missing from TCRdb's copy, which holds only in-frame ones; the method was immunoSEQ multiplex PCR. The sample includes approximately 33,000 clones, about 72% seen only once; the top ten take 7.5%. Source: peripheral blood, taken from a patient treated with radiotherapy plus ipilimumab. These receptors came from a human donor with non-small cell lung cancer who had stable disease on radiotherapy plus ipilimumab.

By sample share, this clone is large (0.1 to 1%). The CDR3 loop is CASSLVGKETQYF. CDR3 nucleotides: TGTGCCAGCAGCTTAGTAGGGAAAGAGACCCAGTACTTC. The chain carries TRBV7-9 and TRBJ2-5; no reliable D call. Trimming left V 1 base short and J 3 bases short, with 6 bases between. The CDR3 contains 13 residues. Germline V gene data show CDR1 as SEHNR and CDR2 as FQNEAQ (reference sequence).

The chain links TRBV6-5 to TRBJ2-7; unclear D gene. This CDR3 comprises 12 residues. The V end lost 2 bases, the J end lost 7 bases, and 9 bases lay between the germline ends. In germline, CDR1 is MNHEY, CDR2 SVGAGI. CDR3 DNA sequence: TGTGCCAGCAGTTACGGCGTGGGGGAGCAGTACGTC. Translating gives CASSYGVGEQYV.

The chain has TRBV4-2 and TRBJ2-2; 10 bases line up with TRBD2. This CDR3 has 17 amino acids. From germline, CDR1 is LGHNA and CDR2 YNFKEQ. J lost 1 base, V lost 4 bases, and 6 bases had no gene match. The CDR3 bases are TGTGCCAGCAGCCCCCCCCCTAGCGGGGGGAACACCGGGGAGCTGTTTTTT. Encoded protein: CASSPPPSGGNTGELFF.

This clone showed up just a few times. The V and J genes are TRBV6-5 and TRBJ1-2, with TRBD1 matching over 8 bases. CDR1 and CDR2 from the germline V gene are MNHEY and SVGAGI. V dropped 5 bases and J dropped 5; count of bases not matched to a gene: 7. This CDR3 is built from 14 residues. CDR3 in DNA: TGTGCCAGCAGTCATGAGGGACAGGCTTATGGCTACACCTTC. Encoded protein: CASSHEGQAYGYTF.

The chain employs TRBV27 and TRBJ1-2, with D unresolved. Germline CDR1 and CDR2: MNHEY and SMNVEV (reference sequence). Trimming took off 8 bases at V and 5 bases at J, with 15 bases between the two ends. The CDR3 contains 13 residues. CDR3 region: CASSRRGGYGYTF. The CDR3 DNA follows: TGTGCCAGCTCCCGACGGGGAGGGTATGGCTACACCTTC.

The chain couples TRBV7-9 to TRBJ2-3, with no clear D. Germline V gives CDR1 SEHNR, CDR2 FQNEAQ (reference sequence). V was trimmed by 3 bases and J by 2 bases, leaving 9 bases between them. The CDR3 covers 14 residues. DNA of the CDR3: TGTGCCAGCAGCTTTGAATCGGCCACAGATACGCAGTATTTT. Encoded protein: CASSFESATDTQYF. The whole variable domain, remainder taken from reference TRBV7-9 and TRBJ2-3, is DTGVSQNPRHKITKRGQNVTFRCDPISEHNRLYWYRQTLGQGPEFLTYFQNEAQLEKSRLLSDRFSAERPKGSFSTLEIQRTEQGDSAMYLCASSFESATDTQYFGPGTRLTVL.

V is TRBV6-5 and J is TRBJ1-6; D is undetermined. This CDR3 spans 14 amino acids. The V gene lost 5 bases and the J gene lost 7 bases, with 12 bases spanning the gap. Germline V gene data show CDR1 as MNHEY and CDR2 as SVGAGI. CDR3 DNA: TGTGCCAGCAGTGAATTGACGGGGAATTCACCCCTCCACTTT. Protein: CASSELTGNSPLHF.

The J gene is TRBJ2-7, the V gene TRBV6-1, with D possibly TRBD1 on 5 matching bases. Per germline, CDR1 MNHNS and CDR2 SASEGT. Trimming cost V 6 bases and J 6 bases, with 15 bases left between them. The CDR3 covers 13 residues. The CDR3 DNA follows: TGTGCCAGCAGGTCCCTTCAGGGCTCCGAGCAGTACGTC. Amino acid sequence: CASRSLQGSEQYV.

This CDR3 reads CASSYSTGLNYGYTF. CDR3 in DNA: TGTGCCAGCAGTTACTCCACAGGTCTCAACTATGGCTACACCTTC. This chain joins TRBV6-6 and TRBJ1-2; the D gene is possibly TRBD1 (5 bases). Germline V gives CDR1 MNHNY, CDR2 SVGAGI (reference sequence). The CDR3 contains 15 residues. V lost 0 bases and J 2 bases, leaving 10 bases between the germline ends.

J is TRBJ1-4 and V is TRBV14; D is ambiguous. Germline-derived CDR1 and CDR2 are SGHDN and FVKESK. V was trimmed by 3 bases and J by 0 bases, leaving 5 bases between them. This CDR3 contains 14 residues. The chain's CDR3 is CASSHIATNEKLFF. The CDR3 region has the DNA TGTGCCAGCAGCCACATAGCAACTAATGAAAAACTGTTTTTT.

This clone appeared once. The chain couples TRBV11-2 to TRBJ2-1; D ambiguous. CDR3 length: 15 amino acids. CDR1 is SGHAT and CDR2 is FQNNGV in the germline V gene. The V and J ends lost 0 bases and 4 bases respectively, with 10 bases between them. The CDR3 spells CASSLDFGAYNEQFF. The CDR3 DNA is TGTGCCAGCAGCTTAGACTTTGGAGCATACAATGAGCAGTTCTTC.

This clone has a single count. This chain uses TRBV5-1 with TRBJ1-1; possibly TRBD1 for D (6 bases). The CDR3 is made up of 14 amino acids. V was cut by 6 bases and J by 1 base, with 13 bases left in between. From germline, CDR1 is SGHRS and CDR2 YFSETQ. The CDR3 here is CASTPGQPNTEAFF. The CDR3 nucleotides are TGCGCCAGCACCCCCGGACAGCCGAACACTGAAGCTTTCTTT.